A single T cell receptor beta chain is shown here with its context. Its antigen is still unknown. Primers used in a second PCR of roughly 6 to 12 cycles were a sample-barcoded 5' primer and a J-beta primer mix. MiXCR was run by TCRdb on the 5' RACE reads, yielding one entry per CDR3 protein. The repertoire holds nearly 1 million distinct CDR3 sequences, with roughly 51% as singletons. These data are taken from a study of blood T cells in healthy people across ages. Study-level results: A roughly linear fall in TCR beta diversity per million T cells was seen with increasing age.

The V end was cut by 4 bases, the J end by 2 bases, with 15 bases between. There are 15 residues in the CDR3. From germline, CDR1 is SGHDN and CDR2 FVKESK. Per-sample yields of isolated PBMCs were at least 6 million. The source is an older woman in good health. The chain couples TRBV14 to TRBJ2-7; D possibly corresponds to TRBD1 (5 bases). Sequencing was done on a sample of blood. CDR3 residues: CASSLQGSPTYEQYF. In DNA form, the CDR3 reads TGTGCCAGCAGCCTCCAGGGTTCCCCAACCTACGAGCAGTACTTC.